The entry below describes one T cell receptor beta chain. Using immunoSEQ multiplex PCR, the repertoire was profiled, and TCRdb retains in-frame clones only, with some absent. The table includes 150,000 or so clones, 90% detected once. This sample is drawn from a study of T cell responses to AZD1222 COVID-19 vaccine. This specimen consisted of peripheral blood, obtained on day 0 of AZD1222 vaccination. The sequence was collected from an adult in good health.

The CDR3 DNA sequence: TGTGCCAGCTCCGGGGACCGGTCTCGCTTCAATCAGCCCCAGCATTTT. Translated: CASSGDRSRFNQPQHF. The V gene is TRBV18, the J gene TRBJ1-5; TRBD1 is a possible D gene (5 bases). The CDR3 is made up of 16 amino acids. Trimming stripped 6 bases from V and 3 bases from J, with 18 bases between. Germline-derived CDR1 and CDR2 are KGHSH and LQKENI. Using reference TRBV18 and TRBJ1-5 for the parts outside the CDR3, the full variable domain is NAGVMQNPRHLVRRRGQEARLRCSPMKGHSHVYWYRQLPEEGLKFMVYLQKENIIDESGMPKERFSAEFPKEGPSILRIQQVVRGDSAAYFCASSGDRSRFNQPQHFGDGTRLSIL.